The 7 T cell receptor beta chains in this list originate from one sample, sequenced in a study of cytomegalovirus exposure and HLA in healthy donors. 60 Vbeta and 13 Jbeta primers were used in PCR. Produced via immunoSEQ multiplex PCR; TCRdb's table is partial and in-frame only. The table lists about 160,000 clones, less than 80% of them singletons. The sample consisted of PBMCs. The source is a female donor in good health and CMV-seronegative.

The rearrangement uses TRBV7-2 and TRBJ2-7; 10 nucleotides match TRBD2. This CDR3 is 15 amino acids long. From germline, CDR1 is SGHTA and CDR2 FQGNSA. V lost 2 bases to trimming and J lost 1 base; unmatched junction nucleotides: 2. This chain's CDR3 is CASSLSSGRSYEQYF. CDR3 sequence (DNA): TGTGCCAGCAGCTTAAGTAGCGGGAGGTCCTACGAGCAGTACTTC.

Here the CDR3 reads CASSRGRGLYTEAFF. The CDR3 DNA reads as TGTGCCAGTAGTAGGGGCAGGGGTTTATACACTGAAGCTTTCTTT. The chain combines TRBV19 with TRBJ1-1; tentatively, D is TRBD1 (6 bases). Trimming left V 4 bases short and J 3 bases short, with 15 bases between. Germline V gene data show CDR1 as LNHDA and CDR2 as SQIVND (reference sequence). This CDR3 is 15 amino acids long.

The genes are TRBV28 and TRBJ1-6; D is possibly TRBD1 (6 bases). With 8 bases removed from V and 4 bases from J, the gap between germline ends came to 15 bases. From germline, CDR1 is MDHEN and CDR2 SYDVKM. CDR3 size: 15 residues. The CDR3 nucleotides read TGTGCCAGCGGTGGGACACACCTTTATAATTCACCCCTCCACTTT. It is translated as CASGGTHLYNSPLHF.

This chain links TRBV7-3 with TRBJ2-2, with a tentative D call TRBD2 (6 bases). The CDR3 loop spans 12 amino acids. V lost 6 bases and J lost 6, with 8 bases in between. Germline lookup yields CDR1 SGHTA and CDR2 FQGTGA. In DNA form, the CDR3 reads TGTGCCAGCAGGGGACTCCCCGGGGAGCTGTTTTTT. Its translation is CASRGLPGELFF.

The chain couples TRBV28 to TRBJ1-2; D might be TRBD1 (6 bases). The length of the CDR3 is 15 residues. The V and J ends lost 1 base and 6 bases respectively, with 15 bases between them. CDR1 MDHEN and CDR2 SYDVKM come from the germline V gene. CDR3 sequence reads: CASSLFLPGTNGYTF. The DNA of the CDR3 is TGTGCCAGCAGTTTATTCCTCCCGGGGACAAATGGCTACACCTTC.

The chain uses TRBV4-2 and TRBJ2-5; TRBD2 might be the D (5 bases). Trimming left V 1 base short and J 1 base short, with 7 bases between. The CDR3 totals 14 residues. Germline CDR1 is LGHNA and CDR2 is YNFKEQ. The CDR3 DNA sequence: TGTGCCAGCAGCCAAGGGACTCCCCAAGAGACCCAGTACTTC. This translates into CASSQGTPQETQYF.

The rearrangement uses TRBV10-3 and TRBJ2-2; 10 bases line up with TRBD2. The CDR3 has 19 residues. Germline-derived CDR1 and CDR2 are ENHRY and SYGVKD. J was trimmed by 4 bases and V by 7 bases; bases with no gene match: 18. CDR3 loop: CAIKVSGQLAGEGTGELFF. DNA for the CDR3: TGTGCCATCAAGGTGTCTGGACAGCTAGCGGGAGAAGGCACCGGGGAGCTGTTTTTT.